This T cell receptor (beta chain) was identified during a study of T cells after yellow fever vaccination. Study conclusions and caveats: The appearance of a small share of clonotypes in both CD4 and CD8 compartments was observed.

Germline values: CDR1 LNHDA, CDR2 SQIVND (reference sequence). CDR3 length: 16 residues. The V end lost 11 bases, the J end lost 0 bases, and 22 bases lay between the germline ends. As to this clonotype: Its antigen is not known.

TCR cDNA was made by 5'RACE template switching, adding a universal primer site and UMIs. TCRdb reprocessed the 5' RACE reads with MiXCR, giving one entry per CDR3 protein. Found here are 450,000 to 600,000 distinct CDR3 sequences, approximately 12% of them singletons; the top ten hold about an eighth. Sequencing was performed on PBMCs, taken on the day of the yellow fever booster vaccination. The genes are TRBV19 and TRBJ1-1; D unresolved. This TCR was sampled from a man aged 25-45 years who received the YFV17D yellow fever vaccine. The CDR3 sequence: CAVTATPVPMNTEAFF. Written as DNA, the CDR3 is TGTGCCGTTACCGCTACCCCTGTACCTATGAACACTGAAGCTTTCTTT.